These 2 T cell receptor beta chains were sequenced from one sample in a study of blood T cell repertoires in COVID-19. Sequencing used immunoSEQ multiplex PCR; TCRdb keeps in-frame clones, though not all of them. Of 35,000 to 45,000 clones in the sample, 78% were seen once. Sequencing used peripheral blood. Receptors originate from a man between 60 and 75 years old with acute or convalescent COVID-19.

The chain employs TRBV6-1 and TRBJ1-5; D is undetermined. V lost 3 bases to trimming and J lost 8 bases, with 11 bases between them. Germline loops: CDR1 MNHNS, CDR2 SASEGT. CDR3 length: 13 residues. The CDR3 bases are TGTGCCAGCAGTGACCCATCCCGAGAGCCCCAGCATTTT. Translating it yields CASSDPSREPQHF.

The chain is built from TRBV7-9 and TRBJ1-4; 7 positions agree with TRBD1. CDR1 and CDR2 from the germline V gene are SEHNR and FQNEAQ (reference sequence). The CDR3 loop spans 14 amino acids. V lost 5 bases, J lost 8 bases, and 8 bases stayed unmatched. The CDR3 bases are TGTGCCAGCAGCGCGGGACAGCAAAACGAAAAACTGTTTTTT. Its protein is CASSAGQQNEKLFF.